The 29 T cell receptor beta chains in this list originate from one sample, sequenced in a study of blood T cell repertoires in COVID-19. Clones were read by immunoSEQ multiplex PCR, and TCRdb kept only the in-frame ones, dropping some. The repertoire holds about 280,000 clones, around 89% seen once, with 1.7% in the top ten. The sample taken for sequencing was PBMCs or T cells enriched from blood (not recorded which). All receptors come from a woman between 18 and 29 years old with acute COVID-19.

V gene TRBV27 combines with J gene TRBJ1-1; D unresolved. Germline-derived CDR1 and CDR2 are MNHEY and SMNVEV (reference sequence). This CDR3 is 13 amino acids long. Trimming left V 11 bases short and J 3 bases short, with 16 bases between. The CDR3 DNA is TGTGCCGCCGGCGGGGTGCGGGACACTGAAGCTTTCTTT. Translated: CAAGGVRDTEAFF.

This clone was counted a single time. This chain links TRBV9 with TRBJ1-4; TRBD1 is a possible D gene (5 bases). Germline lookup yields CDR1 SGDLS and CDR2 YYNGEE. V lost 0 bases and J lost 8, with 14 bases in between. This CDR3 has 15 residues. The CDR3 DNA sequence: TGTGCCAGCAGCGTAGGGGCAGGGTCTTACGAAAAACTGTTTTTT. Translating gives CASSVGAGSYEKLFF. Combining the CDR3 with reference TRBV9 and TRBJ1-4 gives the whole variable domain DSGVTQTPKHLITATGQRVTLRCSPRSGDLSVYWYQQSLDQGLQFLIQYYNGEERAKGNILERFSAQQFPDLHSELNLSSLELGDSALYFCASSVGAGSYEKLFFGSGTQLSVL.

The genes are TRBV28 and TRBJ1-1, with 7 positions matching TRBD1. Unmatched junction bases numbered 8, after V lost 4 bases and J lost 0 bases. Germline CDR1 reads MDHEN; CDR2 reads SYDVKM. CDR3 size: 16 residues. CDR3 in amino acids: CASSSLGTAMNTEAFF. The CDR3 DNA sequence: TGTGCCAGCAGTTCCCTTGGGACAGCGATGAACACTGAAGCTTTCTTT.

Here the CDR3 reads CASSLLGRQETQYF. Here the CDR3 DNA reads TGTGCCAGCAGTTTATTGGGCAGGCAAGAGACCCAGTACTTC. The chain carries TRBV27 and TRBJ2-5; D is unclear. Germline lookup yields CDR1 MNHEY and CDR2 SMNVEV (reference sequence). Trimming cost V 1 base and J 2 bases, with 8 bases left between them. The CDR3 sequence is 14 residues long.

There are a few counts of this clone. This chain joins TRBV12-3 or TRBV12-4 and TRBJ1-1; D gene uncertain. The V end was cut by 6 bases, the J end by 4 bases, with 12 bases between. CDR3 length: 13 amino acids. CDR3 sequence: CASSRQPGTEAFF. The CDR3 DNA reads TGTGCCAGCAGCCGTCAACCGGGCACTGAAGCTTTCTTT.

This chain connects TRBV3-1 (or the pseudogene TRBV3-2) to TRBJ1-2; D not resolved. CDR1 is LGHDT, CDR2 YNNKEL, per germline (reference sequence). V lost 1 base and J lost 2, with 14 bases in between. The CDR3 loop spans 16 amino acids. The CDR3 region is CASSQVFRGLNYGYTF. CDR3 nucleotide sequence: TGTGCCAGCAGCCAAGTGTTTCGGGGTTTAAACTATGGCTACACCTTC.

The sample holds a few counts of this clone. The chain combines TRBV7-9 with TRBJ2-2; D perhaps matches TRBD2 (5 bases). Germline V lookup: CDR1 SEHNR, CDR2 FQNEAQ (reference sequence). The CDR3 runs to 12 residues. Trimming took 5 bases from V and 6 from J, leaving 7 bases between them. CDR3 sequence reads: CASSTGAGELFF. Here the CDR3 DNA reads TGTGCCAGCAGCACCGGGGCCGGGGAGCTGTTTTTT.

The chain uses TRBV6-6 and TRBJ1-6; a weak D match, TRBD1 (6 bases). From germline, CDR1 is MNHNY and CDR2 SVGAGI (reference sequence). The CDR3 spans 13 residues. V was cut by 10 bases and J by 7 bases, with 14 bases left in between. CDR3 DNA sequence: TGTGCCACCCAGACAGGAGAAAATTCACCCCTCCACTTT. Its translation is CATQTGENSPLHF.

The chain has TRBV7-2 and TRBJ2-1; 7 bases agree with TRBD1. CDR1 is SGHTA and CDR2 is FQGNSA in the germline V gene. The V gene end was trimmed by 5 bases and the J gene end by 1 base; junction bases not matched to a gene: 5. The CDR3 is 15 residues long. The CDR3 DNA reads as TGTGCCAGCAGCGATGGGACAGCTTCCTACAATGAGCAGTTCTTC. The encoded protein is CASSDGTASYNEQFF.

This clone was seen once. The chain joins TRBV11-3 to TRBJ1-1, with a possible D match to TRBD1 (6 bases). Germline loops: CDR1 SGHNT, CDR2 YENEEA. V lost 2 bases and J lost 5, with 9 bases in between. The CDR3 has 13 amino acids. CDR3 DNA: TGTGCCAGCAGCTTATACAGGGAGACTGAAGCTTTCTTT. Protein: CASSLYRETEAFF.

For the CDR3, the DNA is TGTGCCAGCAGTCCGACAGCGCGCACTGAAGCTTTCTTT. The encoded protein is CASSPTARTEAFF. V gene TRBV12-3 or TRBV12-4 combines with J gene TRBJ1-1; D may be TRBD1 (5 bases). This CDR3 contains 13 residues. Between the trimmed V and J ends, which lost 5 bases and 4 bases, there was a span of 11 bases.

This rearrangement joins TRBV2 to TRBJ1-1; D remains ambiguous. Germline-derived CDR1 and CDR2 are SNHLY and FYNNEI. The CDR3 spans 11 residues. The V gene lost 8 bases and the J gene lost 3 bases, with 7 bases spanning the gap. The CDR3 nucleotides read TGTGCCAGCCAGGATTACACTGAAGCTTTCTTT. Translation: CASQDYTEAFF. The entire variable domain, with the rest obtained from reference TRBV2 and TRBJ1-1, is as follows: EPEVTQTPSHQVTQMGQEVILRCVPISNHLYFYWYRQILGQKVEFLVSFYNNEISEKSEIFDDQFSVERPDGSNFTLKIRSTKLEDSAMYFCASQDYTEAFFGQGTRLTVV.

Only one count was recorded for this clone. The chain recombines TRBV5-4 with TRBJ2-3; 7 positions match TRBD2. Germline V gives CDR1 SGHNT, CDR2 YYREEE (reference sequence). V lost 0 bases, J lost 2 bases, and 6 bases stayed unmatched. This CDR3 is built from 16 residues. CDR3 DNA sequence: TGTGCCAGCAGCTTGGGTATGCTAGCGGACACAGATACGCAGTATTTT. Translation gives CASSLGMLADTDTQYF.

The gene calls are TRBV7-3 and TRBJ1-1; D gene ambiguous. The CDR3 extends over 13 amino acids. The germline CDR1 and CDR2 sequences are SGHTA and FQGTGA. V lost 8 bases, J lost 5 bases, and 15 bases lay in between. The CDR3 region has the DNA TGTGCCAGCGGGTGGTCGGGTGGAACTGAAGCTTTCTTT. Encoded protein: CASGWSGGTEAFF. Combining the CDR3 with reference TRBV7-3 and TRBJ1-1 gives the whole variable domain GAGVSQTPSNKVTEKGKYVELRCDPISGHTALYWYRQSLGQGPEFLIYFQGTGAADDSGLPNDRFFAVRPEGSVSTLKIQRTERGDSAVYLCASGWSGGTEAFFGQGTRLTVV.

The J gene is TRBJ1-3, the V gene TRBV15; D may be TRBD1 (5 bases). CDR3 length: 15 residues. Trimming cost V 1 base and J 4 bases, with 11 bases left between them. From germline, CDR1 is LNHNV and CDR2 YYDKDF (reference sequence). The CDR3 reads CATSRGQGGGNTIYF. In DNA form, the CDR3 reads TGTGCCACCAGCAGAGGGCAGGGCGGCGGAAACACCATATATTTT.

The chain employs TRBV19 and TRBJ1-2, with D perhaps matching TRBD1 (6 bases). There are 12 residues in the CDR3. Trimming removed 4 bases at V and 5 bases at J, with 8 bases between. Germline loops: CDR1 LNHDA, CDR2 SQIVND (reference sequence). CDR3 sequence: CASSNREYGYTF. In DNA form, the CDR3 reads TGTGCCAGTAGTAACAGGGAGTATGGCTACACCTTC.

This chain links TRBV29-1 with TRBJ1-5, with D possibly being TRBD1 (6 bases). The CDR3 is 17 amino acids. V was trimmed by 7 bases and J by 2 bases, leaving 24 bases between them. Germline V gives CDR1 SQVTM, CDR2 ANQGSEA. The CDR3, as DNA: TGCAGCGAGGGGGGACACACACTCGTTTCGGGCAATCAGCCCCAGCATTTT. Protein sequence: CSEGGHTLVSGNQPQHF.

A word on this clone: The identical CDR3 is also encoded by other nucleotide sequences in the sample. The chain couples TRBV11-2 to TRBJ2-3; TRBD2 aligns across 10 bases. The CDR3 is made up of 15 amino acids. The junction had 3 bases not matched to a gene; V was cut back by 5 bases and J by 1 base. Germline-derived CDR1 and CDR2 are SGHAT and FQNNGV. CDR3 protein: CASSPGLAGTDTQYF. DNA of the CDR3: TGTGCCAGCAGCCCAGGACTAGCGGGCACAGATACGCAGTATTTT.

The V and J genes are TRBV6-5 and TRBJ2-7; TRBD1 aligns across 9 bases. The CDR3 sequence is 16 residues long. The V and J ends lost 0 bases and 3 bases, in that order; junction bases with no gene match: 6. CDR1 is MNHEY and CDR2 is SVGAGI in the germline V gene. CDR3 coding DNA: TGTGCCAGCAGTTACTCAACCGGGACAGGGATCTACGAGCAGTACTTC. Translating gives CASSYSTGTGIYEQYF.

This chain uses TRBV6-2 or TRBV6-3 with TRBJ2-1; TRBD2 matches at 7 bases. CDR1 is MNHEY and CDR2 is SVGEGT in the germline V gene. Germline trimming cut 2 bases from V and 8 bases from J; bases unmatched to any gene: 6. The CDR3 has 14 residues. The CDR3, as DNA: TGTGCCAGCAGTTACACTAGCGCGGGCGATGAGCAGTTCTTC. It codes for CASSYTSAGDEQFF.

V gene TRBV10-1 combines with J gene TRBJ2-7; 9 nucleotides line up with TRBD1. Germline-derived CDR1 and CDR2 are WNHNN and SYGVQD (reference sequence). This CDR3 contains 14 residues. V shed 1 base, J shed 5 bases, and the junction held 3 bases outside the gene matches. Written as DNA, the CDR3 is TGCGCCAGCAGTGAGTTTACAGGGGGCAACGAGCAGTACTTC. It specifies CASSEFTGGNEQYF.

Note on this clone: Distinct nucleotide sequences in the sample also encode this CDR3. The chain recombines TRBV28 with TRBJ2-1; D is uncertain. The CDR3 is made up of 11 amino acids. CDR1 MDHEN and CDR2 SYDVKM come from the germline V gene. V was shortened by 6 bases and J by 4 bases, with 4 bases between the two germline ends. CDR3 nucleotide sequence: TGTGCCAGCAGCACTTACAATGAGCAGTTCTTC. It translates to CASSTYNEQFF.

The rearrangement links TRBV10-1 to TRBJ2-1; 10 bases map to TRBD2. Germline trimming cut 5 bases from V and 8 bases from J; bases unmatched to any gene: 12. The CDR3 is made up of 16 amino acids. CDR1 and CDR2 (germline): WNHNN, SYGVQD (reference sequence). CDR3 protein: CASSKTGTSVFDEQFF. CDR3 nucleotide sequence: TGCGCCAGCAGTAAGACCGGGACTAGCGTTTTCGATGAGCAGTTCTTC.

The CDR3 sequence: CASSLSETEAFF. CDR3 DNA sequence: TGTGCCAGCAGCTTAAGTGAGACTGAAGCTTTCTTT. The V gene is TRBV7-9, the J gene TRBJ1-1; D gene uncertain. With 2 bases removed from V and 5 bases from J, the gap between germline ends came to 6 bases. CDR1 SEHNR and CDR2 FQNEAQ come from the germline V gene (reference sequence). The CDR3 is 12 residues long.

Only one count was recorded for this clone. The CDR3 DNA sequence: TGTGCCAGCAGCTTAGCTACACTAGCGGGAGATACGCAGTATTTT. Translating gives CASSLATLAGDTQYF. V gene TRBV7-8 combines with J gene TRBJ2-3; the match to TRBD2 covers 9 bases. This CDR3 comprises 15 residues. CDR1 SGHVS and CDR2 FQNEAQ come from the germline V gene. V lost 0 bases, J lost 5 bases, and 3 bases stayed unmatched.

CDR3 loop: CASSLLGLAGGRSGELFF. CDR3 DNA sequence: TGTGCCAGCAGCCTACTTGGACTAGCGGGAGGCAGATCCGGGGAGCTGTTTTTT. The rearrangement links TRBV27 to TRBJ2-2; 14 bases agree with TRBD2. The CDR3 has 18 residues. The V segment lost 6 bases and the J segment 6 bases; nucleotides outside the gene matches: 12. The germline V gene has CDR1 MNHEY and CDR2 SMNVEV (reference sequence).

This chain uses TRBV4-2 with TRBJ2-7; possibly TRBD2 for D (6 bases). CDR1 is LGHNA, CDR2 YNFKEQ, per germline. Trimming took off 1 base at V and 0 bases at J, with 10 bases between the two ends. The CDR3 sequence is 15 residues long. CDR3 DNA sequence: TGTGCCAGCAGCCAAGTACGGGACTCCTCCTACGAGCAGTACTTC. Its translation: CASSQVRDSSYEQYF.

This rearrangement joins TRBV11-3 to TRBJ2-7; 7 bases fit TRBD1. The CDR3 totals 13 residues. V shed 3 bases and J 5 bases; nucleotides not matched to a gene: 4. Germline V lookup: CDR1 SGHNT, CDR2 YENEEA. The CDR3 reads CASSLTGSDEQYF. CDR3 sequence (DNA): TGTGCCAGCAGCTTGACAGGGTCCGACGAGCAGTACTTC.

Remarks on this clone: The sample has other DNA sequences that encode this CDR3 too. The chain employs TRBV27 and TRBJ2-5; 15 nucleotides line up with TRBD2. Germline CDR1 reads MNHEY; CDR2 reads SMNVEV (reference sequence). The CDR3 contains 18 residues. The V segment lost 4 bases and the J segment 1 base; nucleotides outside the gene matches: 7. CDR3 DNA sequence: TGTGCCAGCAGTTCCGGACTAGCGGGAGGGCCCGGCCAAGAGACCCAGTACTTC. The encoded protein is CASSSGLAGGPGQETQYF.